Below, 32 T cell receptor beta chains from the same sample are listed, as sequenced in a study of molecular identifiers for immune sequencing clone quantification. TCRdb itself ran the PCR reads through MiXCR, one entry per CDR3 protein. The data hold approximately 550,000 distinct CDR3 sequences, with 20% to 25% observed a single time. The sequenced material came from naive CD8+ T cells from blood, with Jurkat cell RNA spiked in. Indicated subset: FACS-sorted CD8+CD4-CCR7+CD45RA+ naive T cells. The receptors derive from a human donor in good health. Some libraries in this study had Jurkat cell RNA spiked in.

In its sample, this clonotype was seen a few times. DNA for the CDR3: TGTGCCAGCAGTGCGAGGGACAGGGGGGACTACGAGCAGTACTTC. Translating gives CASSARDRGDYEQYF. The genes are TRBV27 and TRBJ2-7; 11 nucleotides line up with TRBD1. The ends lost 5 bases at V and 3 bases at J; junction bases unmatched: 6. This CDR3 region has 15 residues. The germline V gene has CDR1 MNHEY and CDR2 SMNVEV (reference sequence).

The V and J genes are TRBV4-3 and TRBJ2-3; 11 nucleotides align to TRBD2. J lost 2 bases, V lost 0 bases, and 7 bases had no gene match. Germline CDR1 LGHNA, CDR2 YSLEER. The CDR3 has 18 residues. The CDR3 sequence: CASSQDFLAGGTTDTQYF. CDR3 sequence (DNA): TGCGCCAGCAGCCAAGATTTCCTAGCGGGAGGCACCACAGATACGCAGTATTTT.

This clonotype was observed at least ten times. The V and J genes are TRBV20-1 and TRBJ1-5, with 11 bases that match TRBD1. The CDR3 extends over 15 amino acids. V gave up 6 bases and J gave up 1 base; unmatched junction bases: 5. Per the germline V gene, CDR1 is DFQATT and CDR2 is SNEGSKA (reference sequence). The CDR3 region is CSAEDRGLSNQPQHF. The CDR3 nucleotides read TGCAGTGCCGAGGACAGGGGGCTCAGCAATCAGCCCCAGCATTTT.

V and J are TRBV27 and TRBJ2-7, with D perhaps TRBD1 or TRBD2 (5 bases each). The length of the CDR3 is 13 residues. Germline loops: CDR1 MNHEY, CDR2 SMNVEV (reference sequence). Trimming took 3 bases from V and 3 from J, leaving 9 bases between them. The CDR3 here is CASSLTEGYEQYF. The CDR3 DNA reads as TGTGCCAGCAGTTTGACAGAGGGCTACGAGCAGTACTTC.

In its sample, this clonotype was seen many times. The chain couples TRBV6-1 to TRBJ2-7; 7 bases are shared with TRBD1. Trimming took 2 bases from V and 3 from J; bases not matched to a gene: 10. CDR1 MNHNS and CDR2 SASEGT come from the germline V gene. The CDR3 consists of 16 residues. The CDR3 spells CASSERPGTANYEQYF. The CDR3 region has the DNA TGTGCCAGCAGTGAACGGCCCGGGACAGCAAACTACGAGCAGTACTTC.

This clonotype was seen a handful of times. The chain is built from TRBV6-5 and TRBJ1-1, with 10 bases aligning to TRBD1. CDR3 length: 15 amino acids. Germline values: CDR1 MNHEY, CDR2 SVGAGI. Trimming cost V 5 bases and J 6 bases; bases outside gene matches: 9. This CDR3 is CASSLLRTGGAEAFF. In nucleotides, the CDR3 is TGTGCCAGCAGTCTACTGAGGACAGGGGGTGCTGAAGCTTTCTTT.

V gene TRBV11-2 combines with J gene TRBJ2-1; 11 nucleotides line up with TRBD1. There are 16 residues in the CDR3. The ends lost 6 bases at V and 7 bases at J; junction bases unmatched: 11. The germline V gene encodes CDR1 SGHAT and CDR2 FQNNGV. As DNA, the CDR3 is TGTGCCAGCAGTTCGAATCGGGACAGGGGGGCGAATGAGCAGTTCTTC. Translation: CASSSNRDRGANEQFF.

Worth noting for this clonotype: A much larger clone lies a single base off, so this may be a read error. The chain uses TRBV5-5 and TRBJ2-3; D is unclear. From germline, CDR1 is SGHKS and CDR2 YYEKEE (reference sequence). Trimming took 4 bases from V and 6 from J, leaving 18 bases between them. The CDR3 spans 15 residues. CDR3 nucleotides: TGTGCCAGCAGCAGCCGACAACCTACCGTTGATACGCAGTATTTT. Its protein is CASSSRQPTVDTQYF.

To note about this clonotype: It may be a read error: a sequence one base away is much more abundant. The rearrangement links TRBV6-5 to TRBJ2-2, with 7 bases matching TRBD1. V lost 6 bases and J lost 9; bases outside the gene matches: 7. The germline CDR1 and CDR2 sequences are MNHEY and SVGAGI. This CDR3 is built from 13 residues. The CDR3 DNA is TGTGCCAGCAGGATGACAGGGACCCGGGAGCTGTTTTTT. This sequence encodes CASRMTGTRELFF.

This clonotype was recorded at least ten times. The V gene is TRBV4-3, the J gene TRBJ2-1, with D possibly TRBD2 on 6 matching bases. The CDR3 runs to 16 residues. V was pared by 3 bases and J by 0 bases, with 12 bases between. The germline V gene has CDR1 LGHNA and CDR2 YSLEER. The CDR3 DNA reads as TGCGCCAGCAGCCAGGCCATAGCGGACTCCTACAATGAGCAGTTCTTC. It is translated as CASSQAIADSYNEQFF.

V is TRBV3-1 and J is TRBJ2-7; 7 nucleotides match TRBD1. The CDR3 runs to 15 residues. Germline CDR1 reads LGHDT; CDR2 reads YNNKEL (reference sequence). With V trimmed by 4 bases and J by 2 bases, 8 bases remained unmatched. CDR3 region: CASSPETGITYEQYF. The CDR3 region has the DNA TGTGCCAGCAGCCCCGAGACAGGGATAACCTACGAGCAGTACTTC.

This clonotype was detected many times. This chain uses TRBV29-1 with TRBJ2-3, with 7 bases aligning to TRBD2. Germline loops: CDR1 SQVTM, CDR2 ANQGSEA. J gave up 1 base and V 2 bases, and 6 bases lay outside the gene matches. The CDR3 totals 15 residues. The chain's CDR3 is CSVELAEAGTDTQYF. CDR3 DNA: TGCAGCGTTGAACTAGCGGAAGCTGGCACAGATACGCAGTATTTT.

The sample holds many counts of this clonotype. This chain connects TRBV20-1 to TRBJ1-6; D is perhaps TRBD1 (5 bases). Germline V gene sequence: CDR1 DFQATT, CDR2 SNEGSKA (reference sequence). V lost 0 bases to trimming and J lost 7 bases, with 13 bases between them. The CDR3 has 15 residues. The CDR3 here is CSARDSGDLNSPLHF. Written as DNA, the CDR3 is TGCAGTGCTAGAGACTCCGGGGACCTGAATTCACCCCTCCACTTT.

This clonotype has a count of ten or more. CDR3 in DNA: TGTGCCAGCAGTTTAATAAGGACTAGTCCCAATGAGCAGTTCTTC. This sequence encodes CASSLIRTSPNEQFF. The rearrangement uses TRBV28 and TRBJ2-1, with TRBD2 matching over 7 bases. Trimming cost V 2 bases and J 6 bases; bases outside gene matches: 7. The CDR3 spans 15 residues. CDR1 and CDR2 from the germline V gene are MDHEN and SYDVKM.

This clonotype was picked up a small number of times. V usage is TRBV9 and J usage is TRBJ2-5; no clear D gene. Germline V gene lookup returns CDR1 SGDLS and CDR2 YYNGEE. V shed 4 bases and J shed 1 base, with 17 bases lying between them. This CDR3 spans 16 amino acids. The CDR3 DNA sequence: TGTGCCAGCAGCCCGCCCCTGGGGTGGGCCCAAGAGACCCAGTACTTC. This codes for CASSPPLGWAQETQYF.

This sequence joins TRBV28 and TRBJ2-3; D is undetermined. V lost 2 bases, J lost 0 bases, and 12 bases lay in between. The CDR3 contains 16 residues. Germline V gives CDR1 MDHEN, CDR2 SYDVKM. The CDR3 reads CASSLGRTKSTDTQYF. DNA of the CDR3: TGTGCCAGCAGTTTAGGCAGGACCAAGAGCACAGATACGCAGTATTTT.

This clonotype was observed once. Its ends do not fully match the called genes, so a read error is possible. This chain's CDR3 is CSVELAGVSYERYF. CDR3 DNA: TGCAGCGTTGAGCTAGCGGGGGTCTCCTACGAGCGGTACTTC. This chain links TRBV29-1 with TRBJ2-7; 10 bases fit TRBD2. The CDR3 runs 14 residues. Germline CDR1 and CDR2: SQVTM and ANQGSEA.

The chain employs TRBV30 and TRBJ2-7; either TRBD1 or TRBD2 may fit D (5 bases each). Germline assignment: CDR1 GTSNPN and CDR2 SVGIG (reference sequence). Deletions cut 3 bases from V and 1 base from J, with 13 bases between. The CDR3 runs 14 residues. The CDR3 here is CAWRPGRLSYEQYF. The CDR3 DNA reads TGTGCCTGGAGACCGGGACGGTTGTCCTACGAGCAGTACTTC.

This clonotype was picked up many times. This CDR3 is CATATGEYTGELFF. CDR3 DNA: TGTGCCACCGCGACAGGGGAGTACACCGGGGAGCTGTTTTTT. This chain connects TRBV14 to TRBJ2-2, with TRBD1 identical over 8 bases. The CDR3 consists of 14 residues. Trimming at V came to 10 bases and at J to 3 bases, leaving 7 bases not matched to a gene. Germline V gives CDR1 SGHDN, CDR2 FVKESK.

The genes are TRBV5-6 and TRBJ2-7; D might be TRBD1 or TRBD2, each matching 7 bases. CDR3 length: 13 amino acids. Trimming took 4 bases from V and 3 from J, leaving 11 bases between them. Germline V gene lookup returns CDR1 SGHDT and CDR2 YYEEEE. The CDR3 is CASSGRDSYEQYF. The CDR3 DNA sequence: TGTGCCAGCAGCGGGAGGGACAGCTACGAGCAGTACTTC.

This clonotype was detected many times. This chain links TRBV4-3 with TRBJ2-7, with D perhaps assigned TRBD1 or TRBD2 (5 bases each). V was shortened by 1 base and J by 3 bases, with 10 bases between the two germline ends. The V gene's germline CDR1 is LGHNA and CDR2 YSLEER. This CDR3 region has 14 residues. CDR3 sequence (DNA): TGCGCCAGCAGCCAAGGTCGGGACGGCTACGAGCAGTACTTC. This encodes CASSQGRDGYEQYF.

On this clonotype: This may be a read error, as it is one base from a much larger clone. The V gene is TRBV28, the J gene TRBJ2-7; 7 nucleotides agree with TRBD1. CDR3 length equals 14 residues. Germline V gene sequence: CDR1 MDHEN, CDR2 SYDVKM. J was trimmed by 2 bases and V by 5 bases; bases with no gene match: 6. This chain's CDR3 is CASSDRVGAYEQYF. CDR3 nucleotide sequence: TGTGCCAGCAGTGACAGGGTTGGGGCCTACGAGCAGTACTTC.

This clonotype was observed many times. J is TRBJ1-1 and V is TRBV12-3 or TRBV12-4; TRBD1 matches at 8 bases. The CDR3 is made up of 18 amino acids. Trimming removed 6 bases from V and 0 bases from J; junction bases left unmatched: 15. The CDR3 nucleotides are TGTGCCAGCAGCTCGACAGGGGTTAGGATCAGCATGAACACTGAAGCTTTCTTT. It specifies CASSSTGVRISMNTEAFF.

About this clonotype itself: An end of the junction differs from the germline gene, which may be a read error. This chain links TRBV3-1 with TRBJ2-7, with D maybe TRBD1 (6 bases). The CDR3 length is 12 residues. Germline loops: CDR1 LGHDT, CDR2 YNNKEL (reference sequence). CDR3 sequence reads: CASSLPLGTPQF. The CDR3 nucleotides read TGTGCCAGCAGCCTTCCATTGGGGACACCCCAATTC.

The rearrangement joins TRBV27 to TRBJ1-2; 8 bases map to TRBD1. CDR3 length: 15 amino acids. CDR1 is MNHEY and CDR2 is SMNVEV in the germline V gene (reference sequence). Trimming removed 7 bases from V and 4 bases from J; junction bases left unmatched: 11. CDR3 amino acids: CASTPFAGGTYGYTF. The DNA of the CDR3 is TGTGCCAGCACTCCCTTTGCAGGGGGCACCTATGGCTACACCTTC.

The chain couples TRBV30 to TRBJ2-2; 8 bases agree with TRBD1. This CDR3 contains 15 residues. V trimming: 1 base; J trimming: 7 bases; junction bases outside the gene matches: 8. The V gene's germline CDR1 is GTSNPN and CDR2 SVGIG (reference sequence). The CDR3 protein is CAWSAGTGGYGELFF. As DNA, the CDR3 is TGTGCCTGGAGTGCGGGGACAGGTGGTTACGGGGAGCTGTTTTTT.

The chain couples TRBV27 to TRBJ2-7, with a tentative D call TRBD2 (6 bases). The germline V gene encodes CDR1 MNHEY and CDR2 SMNVEV (reference sequence). Trimming left V 4 bases short and J 5 bases short, with 12 bases between. The CDR3 totals 13 residues. Written as DNA, the CDR3 is TGTGCCAGCAGTTGGCAGGGAGGTAACGAGCAGTACTTC. Its protein product is CASSWQGGNEQYF.

This clonotype was detected a few times. The CDR3 region is CASSITGVRGANVLTF. CDR3 nucleotides: TGTGCCAGCAGCATTACAGGGGTGCGTGGGGCCAACGTCCTGACTTTC. This sequence joins TRBV9 and TRBJ2-6; the match to TRBD1 covers 7 bases. Germline CDR1 is SGDLS and CDR2 is YYNGEE. Germline trimming cut 4 bases from V and 3 bases from J; bases unmatched to any gene: 7. This CDR3 spans 16 amino acids. Supplemented by reference TRBV9 and TRBJ2-6, the full variable domain reads DSGVTQTPKHLITATGQRVTLRCSPRSGDLSVYWYQQSLDQGLQFLIQYYNGEERAKGNILERFSAQQFPDLHSELNLSSLELGDSALYFCASSITGVRGANVLTFGAGSRLTVL.

A few counts support this clonotype. The DNA of the CDR3 is TGTGCCAGCAGCTTAGAGCGTCTAAGCACAGATACGCAGTATTTT. Its translation is CASSLERLSTDTQYF. The rearrangement uses TRBV7-9 and TRBJ2-3; D unresolved. The CDR3 runs 15 residues. The germline V and J ends were trimmed by 1 base and 0 bases, with 8 bases remaining between them. Germline CDR1 is SEHNR and CDR2 is FQNEAQ (reference sequence).

This clonotype was detected only a few times. The CDR3 bases are TGTGCCAGTAGTGTACACGGGACAGGGTCCTACGAGCAGTACTTC. As protein: CASSVHGTGSYEQYF. The chain carries TRBV19 and TRBJ2-7; 9 nucleotides align to TRBD1. Germline V gene lookup returns CDR1 LNHDA and CDR2 SQIVND (reference sequence). V lost 5 bases, J lost 1 base, and 6 bases stayed unmatched. The CDR3 has 15 residues.

The chain links TRBV24-1 to TRBJ2-2; D remains unclear. Trimming left V 0 bases short and J 1 base short, with 14 bases between. Looked up from germline, CDR1 is KGHDR and CDR2 is SFDVKD. The CDR3 consists of 18 residues. The CDR3 protein is CATSDLPVSAGNTGELFF. The CDR3 nucleotides are TGTGCCACCAGTGATTTGCCCGTGAGTGCCGGGAACACCGGGGAGCTGTTTTTT.

This rearrangement joins TRBV27 to TRBJ2-1; D is unclear. Germline CDR1 and CDR2: MNHEY and SMNVEV (reference sequence). The CDR3 spans 15 residues. V was trimmed by 0 bases and J by 4 bases, leaving 10 bases between them. CDR3 amino acids: CASSLSWVRYNEQFF. The CDR3, as DNA: TGTGCCAGCAGTTTATCGTGGGTTAGGTACAATGAGCAGTTCTTC.